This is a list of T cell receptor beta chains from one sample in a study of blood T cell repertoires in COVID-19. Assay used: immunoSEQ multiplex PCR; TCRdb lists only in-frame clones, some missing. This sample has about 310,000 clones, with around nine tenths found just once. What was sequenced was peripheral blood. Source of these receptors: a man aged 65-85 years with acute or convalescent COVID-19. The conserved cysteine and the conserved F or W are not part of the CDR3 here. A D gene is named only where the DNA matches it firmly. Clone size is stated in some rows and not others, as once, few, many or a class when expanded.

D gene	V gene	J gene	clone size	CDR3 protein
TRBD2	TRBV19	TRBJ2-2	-	ATLSGSHDGELF
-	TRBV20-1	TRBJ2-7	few	SARLSYEQY
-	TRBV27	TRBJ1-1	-	ASSPWGGSNTEAF
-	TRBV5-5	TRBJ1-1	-	ASSLGAGLGMNTEAF
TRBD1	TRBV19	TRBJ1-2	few	ASSRQGANYGYT
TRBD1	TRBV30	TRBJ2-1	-	AWSVASRTGSYNEQF
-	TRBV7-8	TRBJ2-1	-	ASSGHGQYDNEQF
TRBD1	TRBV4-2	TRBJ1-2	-	ASSQAAGQPLYGYT
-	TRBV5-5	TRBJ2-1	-	ASSPTGNGNEQF
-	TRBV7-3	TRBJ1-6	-	ASSLQGNSPLH
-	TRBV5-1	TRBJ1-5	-	ASRSGENQPQH
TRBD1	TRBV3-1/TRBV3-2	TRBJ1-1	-	ASSRGTGGLNTEAF
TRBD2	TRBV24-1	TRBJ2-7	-	ATSDSRVGGGYEQY
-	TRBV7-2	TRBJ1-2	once	ASSFWGHPDYGYT
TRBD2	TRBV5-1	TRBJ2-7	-	ASSLMTSIDEQY
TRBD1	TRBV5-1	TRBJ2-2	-	ASSWDSKGGELF
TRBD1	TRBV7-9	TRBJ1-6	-	ASSLRDSHSPLH
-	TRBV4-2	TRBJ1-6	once	ASSQDRQFLSYNSPLH
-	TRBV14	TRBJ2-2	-	ASSQDRGAFTGELF
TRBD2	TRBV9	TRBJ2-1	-	ASSAPGLAGYNEQF
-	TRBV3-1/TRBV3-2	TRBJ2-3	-	ASSQQGLGTQY
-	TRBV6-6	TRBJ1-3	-	ASIQGSSGNTIY
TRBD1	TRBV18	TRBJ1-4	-	ASSPRDSINEKLF
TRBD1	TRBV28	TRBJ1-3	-	ASSPPGGFGNTIY
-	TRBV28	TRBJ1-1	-	ASRYPTGPNTEAF
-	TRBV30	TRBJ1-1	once	AWSPRAPSWDTEAF
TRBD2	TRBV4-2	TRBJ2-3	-	ASSQGVAGATDTQY
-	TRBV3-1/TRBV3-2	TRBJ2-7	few	ASSTSIYEQY
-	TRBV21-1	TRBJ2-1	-	ASLKGHQGPYNEQF
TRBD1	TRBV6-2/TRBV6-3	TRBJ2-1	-	ASSYPTGMGTSYNEQF
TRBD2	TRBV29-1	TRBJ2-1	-	SAGTSGYNEQF
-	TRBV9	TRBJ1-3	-	ASSADFSGNTIY
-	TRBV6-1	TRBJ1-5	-	ASSLEATTQH
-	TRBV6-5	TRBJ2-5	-	ASSYPGLDTQY
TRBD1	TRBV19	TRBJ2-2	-	ASSTGTGATGELF
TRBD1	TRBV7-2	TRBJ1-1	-	ASSLSSGGTEAF
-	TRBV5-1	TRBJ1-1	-	ASSLGQANTEAF
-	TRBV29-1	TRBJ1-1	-	SVEAGAAEAF
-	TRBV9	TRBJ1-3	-	ASSVSPGTGNTIY
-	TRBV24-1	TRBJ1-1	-	ATSDWGGTEAF
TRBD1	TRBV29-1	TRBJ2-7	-	SAGQGTGYEQY
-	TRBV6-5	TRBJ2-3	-	AIDQGSGDTQY
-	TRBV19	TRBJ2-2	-	ASSPLVGGNSGNTGELF
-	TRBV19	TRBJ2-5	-	ASSKVETRNRGQY
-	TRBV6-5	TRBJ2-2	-	ASRGGTGELF
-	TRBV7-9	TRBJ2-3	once	ASSRTQHTDTQY
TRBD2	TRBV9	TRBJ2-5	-	ASSVEGGTSGSPNQETQY
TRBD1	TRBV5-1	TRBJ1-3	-	ASSPRQGEGNTIY
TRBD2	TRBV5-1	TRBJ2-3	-	ASSLEGLATDTQY
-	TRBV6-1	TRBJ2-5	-	ASSEQGTQETQY
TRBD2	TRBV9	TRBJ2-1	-	ASSVGLAVYNEQF
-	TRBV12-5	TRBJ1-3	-	ASGLVKSRTRSGNTIY
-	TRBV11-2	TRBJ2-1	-	ASSLGTPPSYEQF